Given below is one T cell receptor (beta chain) in context. As yet, its antigen is unknown. Clones were sequenced by immunoSEQ multiplex PCR, and TCRdb holds only the in-frame ones, with some missing. Altogether roughly 99,000 clones are present, around 90% being singletons, with the ten largest covering roughly 0.54%. The time point here: baseline, week 1 (first vaccination visit). Treatment defined: pre-vaccination baseline after standard-of-care therapy. Each donor presented with a new WHO grade 3 or 4 astrocytoma that tested IDH1-mutant and showed ATRX loss. These data belong to a study of a mutant IDH1 vaccine in newly diagnosed glioma. Overall study: Antecedent treatment encompassed radiotherapy, temozolomide, or their combination; the majority received both. Study-wide findings and caveats: No link was apparently found between pseudoprogression and changes in top peripheral T cell clonotypes. Patients mounted vaccine-induced immune responses in just over 90% of cases.

The sample here was PBMCs, taken from a glioma patient treated with radiotherapy, temozolomide or both. The TCR sequence derives from a woman in her fifties or sixties with glioma.

The CDR3 nucleotides are TGTGCCAGCAGTTTAACGGACGGTGAGCAGTTCTTC. Protein sequence: CASSLTDGEQFF. This chain links TRBV28 with TRBJ2-1; D unresolved. This CDR3 is 12 amino acids long. Germline V gene sequence: CDR1 MDHEN, CDR2 SYDVKM. V gave up 2 bases and J gave up 9 bases, with 8 bases separating them.